Presented here are 19 T cell receptor beta chains from one specimen sequenced in a study of T cells after yellow fever vaccination. TCRdb re-derived calls from the 5' RACE reads in MiXCR, one entry per CDR3 protein. The sample carries about 360,000 distinct CDR3 sequences, more than 5.5% recorded once. Material: PBMCs, obtained 5 days after the yellow fever booster vaccination. The receptors were sampled from a man aged 25-45 years who received the YFV17D yellow fever vaccine.

In its sample, this clonotype was seen many times. The chain carries TRBV5-1 and TRBJ2-1, with D possibly TRBD1 on 6 matching bases. The CDR3 loop spans 16 amino acids. Per germline, CDR1 SGHRS and CDR2 YFSETQ. V dropped 0 bases and J dropped 1 base, with 11 bases sitting between them. The CDR3 here is CASSLEVQGSYNEQFF. In DNA, the CDR3 is TGCGCCAGCAGCTTGGAGGTACAGGGTTCCTACAATGAGCAGTTCTTC.

This clonotype has a handful of counts. The chain recombines TRBV4-3 with TRBJ1-5; D not resolved. CDR1 is LGHNA and CDR2 is YSLEER in the germline V gene. The CDR3 length is 14 residues. The V and J ends lost 0 bases and 4 bases respectively, with 7 bases between them. The CDR3 is CASSQDGQNQPQHF. In DNA, the CDR3 is TGCGCCAGCAGCCAAGATGGGCAGAATCAGCCCCAGCATTTT.

There are many counts of this clonotype. The genes are TRBV9 and TRBJ2-7; D may be TRBD2 (5 bases). The germline gives CDR1 SGDLS, CDR2 YYNGEE. Deletions cut 3 bases from V and 0 bases from J, with 13 bases between. The CDR3 runs 15 residues. In nucleotides, the CDR3 is TGTGCCAGCAGCGCAGCGGCCCCAAGCTCCTACGAGCAGTACTTC. Protein sequence: CASSAAAPSSYEQYF.

The J gene is TRBJ1-5, the V gene TRBV25-1; no clear D. V was cut by 2 bases and J by 5 bases, with 10 bases left in between. This CDR3 is 14 amino acids long. CDR1 and CDR2 (germline): MGHDK, SYGVNS. CDR3: CASSERQSDQPQHF. The CDR3 DNA follows: TGTGCCAGCAGTGAAAGGCAGTCAGATCAGCCCCAGCATTTT.

This clonotype came up a few times. This sequence joins TRBV20-1 and TRBJ1-1; D remains unclear. The CDR3 loop spans 13 amino acids. Trimming stripped 5 bases from V and 0 bases from J, with 10 bases between. In germline, CDR1 is DFQATT, CDR2 SNEGSKA (reference sequence). In DNA form, the CDR3 reads TGCAGTGCTGGCAATGGGATGAACACTGAAGCTTTCTTT. It encodes CSAGNGMNTEAFF.

The chain recombines TRBV23-1 with TRBJ2-7; no clear D. TRBV23-1 is flagged as an ORF with uncertain function. V was shortened by 4 bases and J by 3 bases, with 16 bases between the two germline ends. CDR3 length: 15 amino acids. DNA of the CDR3: TGCGCCAGCAGTCTAGGTGCGGATCCCTTCTACGAGCAGTACTTC. It translates to CASSLGADPFYEQYF.

At least ten counts were recorded for this clonotype. The J gene is TRBJ2-2, the V gene TRBV12-3 or TRBV12-4; possibly TRBD2 for D (7 bases). This CDR3 comprises 14 residues. V was pared by 3 bases and J by 7 bases, with 12 bases between. This chain's CDR3 is CASSFGGANGELFF. Written as DNA, the CDR3 is TGTGCCAGCAGTTTTGGGGGGGCGAACGGGGAGCTGTTTTTT.

The table lists this clonotype with many counts. V usage is TRBV3-1 and J usage is TRBJ2-1; D might be TRBD2 (6 bases). The CDR3 has 16 residues. Germline V lookup: CDR1 LGHDT, CDR2 YNNKEL (reference sequence). V was cut by 4 bases and J by 4 bases, with 17 bases left in between. The CDR3 DNA reads as TGTGCCAGCAGCCCATCTAGCGCGGTATCGTACAATGAGCAGTTCTTC. It translates to CASSPSSAVSYNEQFF.

The rearrangement uses TRBV23-1 and TRBJ2-5; no definite D call. TRBV23-1 has ORF status, its function being uncertain. The CDR3 loop spans 16 amino acids. The germline V and J ends were trimmed by 4 bases and 1 base, with 16 bases remaining between them. CDR3 protein: CASSPPSARGQETQYF. The CDR3 DNA sequence: TGCGCCAGCAGTCCCCCCAGCGCTAGAGGCCAAGAGACCCAGTACTTC.

In this sample, this clonotype turned up many times. This chain uses TRBV24-1 with TRBJ2-1; D gene uncertain. This CDR3 spans 12 amino acids. Trimming stripped 5 bases from V and 10 bases from J, with 11 bases between. CDR1 is KGHDR, CDR2 SFDVKD, per germline. Here the CDR3 reads CATSAGGREQFF. The CDR3 DNA is TGTGCCACCAGTGCAGGTGGGCGAGAGCAGTTCTTC.

This clonotype was observed many times. The chain has TRBV7-6 and TRBJ2-7; 9 bases are a match to TRBD2. The V and J ends lost 1 base and 6 bases, in that order; junction bases with no gene match: 10. CDR3 size: 16 residues. Germline CDR1 reads SGHVS; CDR2 reads FNYEAQ. Here the CDR3 reads CASSLGVLAGTREQYF. The CDR3 DNA follows: TGTGCCAGCAGCTTAGGCGTTCTAGCGGGAACGCGCGAGCAGTACTTC.

V gene TRBV12-3 or TRBV12-4 combines with J gene TRBJ1-2; D remains unclear. This CDR3 is built from 12 residues. Trimming took 6 bases from V and 7 from J, leaving 12 bases between them. CDR3 sequence: CASSPPSLGYTF. CDR3 bases: TGTGCCAGCAGCCCTCCCTCCCTTGGCTACACCTTC.

Many counts were recorded for this clonotype. J is TRBJ2-4 and V is TRBV20-1; D remains ambiguous. V was pared by 0 bases and J by 4 bases, with 10 bases between. The germline gives CDR1 DFQATT, CDR2 SNEGSKA (reference sequence). The CDR3 extends over 14 amino acids. The CDR3 sequence: CSARDLPSKNIQYF. The CDR3 region has the DNA TGCAGTGCTAGAGATCTCCCCTCTAAAAACATTCAGTACTTC.

V is TRBV24-1 and J is TRBJ1-1; D call uncertain. This CDR3 comprises 12 residues. V lost 3 bases and J 7 bases, leaving 8 bases between the germline ends. Germline V lookup: CDR1 KGHDR, CDR2 SFDVKD. CDR3 residues: CATSDNRDEAFF. The CDR3 DNA is TGTGCCACCAGTGATAATAGAGATGAAGCTTTCTTT.

This clonotype has a count of ten or more. The chain employs TRBV14 and TRBJ1-6; no definite D call. The germline gives CDR1 SGHDN, CDR2 FVKESK. Trimming stripped 2 bases from V and 7 bases from J, with 15 bases between. The CDR3 runs 16 residues. The CDR3 DNA sequence: TGTGCCAGCAGCCAACAGGCCCTCGGTCCAAATTCACCCCTCCACTTT. Translation: CASSQQALGPNSPLHF.

The V call is TRBV6-5, the J call TRBJ2-3, with D unresolved. This CDR3 spans 14 amino acids. In germline, CDR1 is MNHEY, CDR2 SVGAGI. Trimming took off 0 bases at V and 0 bases at J, with 4 bases between the two ends. CDR3 amino acids: CASSYSRSTDTQYF. DNA of the CDR3: TGTGCCAGCAGTTACTCGAGAAGCACAGATACGCAGTATTTT.

In this sample, this clonotype turned up many times. The chain uses TRBV4-3 and TRBJ2-7; no clear D gene. V lost 0 bases, J lost 6 bases, and 12 bases lay in between. Germline V gene sequence: CDR1 LGHNA, CDR2 YSLEER. The CDR3 is 14 amino acids. CDR3 in amino acids: CASSQDLTSSEQYF. The CDR3 DNA sequence: TGCGCCAGCAGCCAAGACCTCACGAGCTCCGAGCAGTACTTC.

This clonotype came up many times. The rearrangement joins TRBV27 to TRBJ2-7; the D call may be TRBD1 or TRBD2 (6 bases each). Trimming cost V 4 bases and J 6 bases, with 19 bases left between them. The CDR3 contains 15 residues. Germline V gene lookup returns CDR1 MNHEY and CDR2 SMNVEV (reference sequence). The CDR3: CASSSDAGQYLEQYF. The CDR3 region has the DNA TGTGCCAGCAGTTCGGATGCGGGACAATACCTCGAGCAGTACTTC.

This clonotype was seen at least ten times. The chain recombines TRBV28 with TRBJ2-7; 9 nucleotides match TRBD1. The CDR3 consists of 15 residues. V shed 3 bases, J shed 1 base, and the junction held 4 bases outside the gene matches. Per germline, CDR1 MDHEN and CDR2 SYDVKM. The CDR3: CASSLTGTGSYEQYF. Written as DNA, the CDR3 is TGTGCCAGCAGTTTGACCGGGACAGGGTCCTACGAGCAGTACTTC.